This T cell receptor beta chain came from a study of blood T cell repertoires in COVID-19. Overall study: The United States, Italy and Spain provided the acute and convalescent COVID-19 samples.

Germline CDR1 KGHSH, CDR2 LQKENI. V shed 2 bases and J 2 bases; nucleotides not matched to a gene: 5. The CDR3 sequence is 16 residues long. As processed by the authors: Nucleated cell number was recorded as an estimate derived from reference gene primer amplification. TCRdb's copy holds only in-frame clones and misses some; the assay was immunoSEQ multiplex PCR. From that table come the V and J calls and clone size; the DNA was used to work out D and trimming. The data show more than 300,000 clones, with approximately 90% seen just once and approximately 3.5% held by the top ten. The TCR comes from a woman aged 18-35 years who had recovered from COVID-19. The rearrangement uses TRBV18 and TRBJ2-2; 7 bases are shared with TRBD2. What was sequenced was peripheral blood. CDR3 DNA: TGTGCCAGCTCACCAGCAGGCGGGAGAAACACCGGGGAGCTGTTTTTT. Translated, it gives CASSPAGGRNTGELFF.